The entry below gives a single T cell receptor (beta chain) sequence along with its context. Random-hexamer reverse transcription was applied to roughly 0.5 to 1 ug RNA. TCRdb used MiXCR to reprocess the immunoSEQ multiplex PCR reads, holding one entry per CDR3 protein. The sample yields approximately 54,000 distinct CDR3 sequences, more than 85% seen once. This entry belongs to a study of CD8 T cells in Susac syndrome. This CDR3 spans 16 amino acids. The germline CDR1 and CDR2 sequences are KGHDR and SFDVKD. V lost 4 bases and J lost 1; bases outside the gene matches: 6. TEMRA cells were FACS-enriched, unlike CD8+ and CD4+ T cells, which were negatively isolated.

The gene calls are TRBV24-1 and TRBJ2-3; the match to TRBD1 covers 8 bases. The sample taken for sequencing was CD8+ T cells from PBMCs. The source is a human donor with Susac syndrome. The CDR3 protein is CATSDYEDRGTDTQYF. DNA for the CDR3: TGTGCCACCAGTGACTACGAGGACAGGGGCACAGATACGCAGTATTTT.